The 7 T cell receptor beta chains below come from one sample, sequenced in a study of OX40 agonist ivuxolimab in advanced cancers. Sequencing used immunoSEQ multiplex PCR; TCRdb keeps in-frame clones, though not all of them. Of some 35,000 clones in the sample, around 80% were seen once. The sequenced sample was CD4+ or CD8+ T cells sorted from blood, obtained in a trial of the OX40 agonist ivuxolimab. The receptors shown here come from an adult with an advanced solid tumor such as melanoma, head and neck, liver or kidney cancer.

V and J are TRBV28 and TRBJ1-2; D is ambiguous. From germline, CDR1 is MDHEN and CDR2 SYDVKM. This CDR3 has 16 residues. V lost 7 bases and J 5 bases, leaving 23 bases between the germline ends. The CDR3 loop reads CASTPGDGREGYGYTF. CDR3 coding DNA: TGTGCCAGCACCCCGGGCGATGGGAGGGAAGGTTATGGCTACACCTTC.

In this sample, this clone turned up a few times. This chain connects TRBV5-1 to TRBJ2-3, with no clear D. Trimming left V 0 bases short and J 0 bases short, with 8 bases between. In germline, CDR1 is SGHRS, CDR2 YFSETQ. The length of the CDR3 is 15 residues. The CDR3 sequence: CASSLGTYSTDTQYF. As DNA, the CDR3 is TGCGCCAGCAGCTTGGGCACTTATAGCACAGATACGCAGTATTTT. Supplemented by reference TRBV5-1 and TRBJ2-3, the full variable domain reads KAGVTQTPRYLIKTRGQQVTLSCSPISGHRSVSWYQQTPGQGLQFLFEYFSETQRNKGNFPGRFSGRQFSNSRSEMNVSTLELGDSALYLCASSLGTYSTDTQYFGPGTRLTVL.

This rearrangement joins TRBV7-8 to TRBJ2-1, with D perhaps given as TRBD1 or TRBD2 (6 bases each). Trimming took 0 bases from V and 9 from J, leaving 12 bases between them. Looked up from germline, CDR1 is SGHVS and CDR2 is FQNEAQ. CDR3 length: 14 amino acids. The CDR3 region has the DNA TGTGCCAGCAGCTTAGCGCTAGGAGGGGGTGAGCAGTTCTTC. Residues: CASSLALGGGEQFF.

The chain has TRBV18 and TRBJ2-3, with no clear D. CDR1 is KGHSH and CDR2 is LQKENI in the germline V gene. Deletions cut 1 base from V and 5 bases from J, with 4 bases between. The CDR3 is made up of 12 amino acids. The CDR3 here is CASSPRGDTQYF. The DNA for the CDR3 is TGTGCCAGCTCACCACGGGGAGATACGCAGTATTTT. Using reference TRBV18 and TRBJ2-3 for the parts outside the CDR3, the full variable domain is NAGVMQNPRHLVRRRGQEARLRCSPMKGHSHVYWYRQLPEEGLKFMVYLQKENIIDESGMPKERFSAEFPKEGPSILRIQQVVRGDSAAYFCASSPRGDTQYFGPGTRLTVL.

In this sample, this clone is medium-sized. This rearrangement joins TRBV7-2 to TRBJ2-1; 9 bases match TRBD2. Germline loops: CDR1 SGHTA, CDR2 FQGNSA. The CDR3 is 17 amino acids. The V and J ends lost 0 bases and 7 bases, in that order; junction bases with no gene match: 10. The DNA for the CDR3 is TGTGCCAGCAGCTTAGCGACGGCCAGCGGGAGGAGTAATGAGCAGTTCTTC. This encodes CASSLATASGRSNEQFF.

V and J are TRBV5-1 and TRBJ2-1; D ambiguous. In germline, CDR1 is SGHRS, CDR2 YFSETQ. CDR3 length: 12 residues. V gave up 4 bases and J gave up 9 bases, with 11 bases separating them. The CDR3 DNA reads TGCGCCAGCAGCCCCACGCTGGGTGAGCAGTTCTTC. Encoded protein: CASSPTLGEQFF.

The chain joins TRBV11-2 to TRBJ1-2, with D unclear. The CDR3 has 12 residues. From germline, CDR1 is SGHAT and CDR2 FQNNGV. V lost 4 bases to trimming and J lost 6 bases, with 9 bases between them. The CDR3 is CASSSEGHGYTF. The CDR3 nucleotides are TGTGCCAGCAGCTCGGAGGGCCATGGCTACACCTTC.